These 32 T cell receptor beta chains share one sample of origin, sequenced in a study of T-cell reconstitution after alpha-beta-depleted transplantation in children. TCRbeta library preparation incorporated unique molecular identifiers. TCRdb re-called the PCR reads through MiXCR, storing one row per CDR3 protein. The data contain 250,000 to 350,000 distinct CDR3 sequences, over 8% of them singletons. Sequences were derived from PBMCs from the stem cell graft donor, sampled from the stem cell graft. The receptors were gathered from a human donor who donated a stem cell graft to a child with SCID.

V is TRBV2 and J is TRBJ2-1; 10 nucleotides agree with TRBD2. The CDR3 runs 16 residues. The germline V gene encodes CDR1 SNHLY and CDR2 FYNNEI. V lost 6 bases, J lost 1 base, and 6 bases stayed unmatched. CDR3 sequence reads: CASSLTSGPSYNEQFF. The CDR3 DNA follows: TGTGCCAGCAGCCTGACTAGCGGGCCTTCCTACAATGAGCAGTTCTTC.

This clonotype has a count of ten or more. This chain links TRBV10-3 with TRBJ2-7; TRBD1 agrees at 8 bases. CDR1 is ENHRY, CDR2 SYGVKD, per germline. This CDR3 comprises 15 residues. V was pared by 0 bases and J by 9 bases, with 10 bases of the junction left unmatched. The CDR3 loop is CAISESTGAANVQYF. In nucleotides, the CDR3 is TGTGCCATCAGTGAGTCGACAGGGGCGGCCAACGTGCAGTACTTC.

This clonotype is medium-sized (0.01 to 0.1%) by share. CDR3 protein: CASSLLLAAGELFF. The CDR3 DNA sequence: TGTGCCAGCAGCCTACTCCTAGCAGCCGGGGAGCTGTTTTTT. The J gene is TRBJ2-2, the V gene TRBV11-2, with a tentative D call TRBD2 (5 bases). CDR3 length equals 14 residues. Germline V gene sequence: CDR1 SGHAT, CDR2 FQNNGV. The V gene lost 5 bases and the J gene lost 6 bases, with 13 bases spanning the gap.

The V call is TRBV12-5, the J call TRBJ2-1; 10 bases fit TRBD1. CDR3 length equals 16 residues. The V gene end was trimmed by 6 bases and the J gene end by 4 bases; junction bases not matched to a gene: 9. From germline, CDR1 is LGHNT and CDR2 FRNRAP. In nucleotides, the CDR3 is TGTGCTAGTGGCCGACCGGGACAGGGGTGGTACAATGAGCAGTTCTTC. It yields the protein CASGRPGQGWYNEQFF. Looking up the rest from reference TRBV12-5 and TRBJ2-1 gives the full variable domain: DARVTQTPRHKVTEMGQEVTMRCQPILGHNTVFWYRQTMMQGLELLAYFRNRAPLDDSGMPKDRFSAEMPDATLATLKIQPSEPRDSAVYFCASGRPGQGWYNEQFFGPGTRLTVL.

This clonotype was found a few times. The CDR3 DNA reads TGTGCCAGCAGCCAAGTTGAGCGGTCGGGTGAAGCTTTCTTT. It translates to CASSQVERSGEAFF. The chain employs TRBV3-1 and TRBJ1-1; unclear D gene. Trimming cost V 1 base and J 7 bases, with 13 bases left between them. Germline V lookup: CDR1 LGHDT, CDR2 YNNKEL (reference sequence). CDR3 length: 14 residues.

This clonotype was recorded a few times. The chain carries TRBV5-6 and TRBJ1-1; D is undetermined. V lost 0 bases, J lost 5 bases, and 11 bases lay in between. The CDR3 has 14 residues. Per germline, CDR1 SGHDT and CDR2 YYEEEE. The CDR3 loop is CASSLGREWTEAFF. CDR3 DNA: TGTGCCAGCAGCTTGGGGCGGGAGTGGACTGAAGCTTTCTTT.

The DNA of the CDR3 is TGTGCCAGCTGCAAAGATAGTTGGCGGGGGGGCGGCGAGGAGCAGTTCTTC. Translating it yields CASCKDSWRGGGEEQFF. The chain joins TRBV3-1 to TRBJ2-1, with 9 bases fitting TRBD2. The CDR3 contains 17 residues. V shed 8 bases and J 10 bases; nucleotides not matched to a gene: 21. CDR1 LGHDT and CDR2 YNNKEL come from the germline V gene (reference sequence).

V usage is TRBV6-4 and J usage is TRBJ1-1; 7 positions match TRBD1. Trimming removed 6 bases from V and 0 bases from J; junction bases left unmatched: 7. Looked up from germline, CDR1 is MRHNA and CDR2 is SNTAGT. This CDR3 region has 15 residues. CDR3: CASRPRTGMNTEAFF. In DNA, the CDR3 is TGTGCCAGCAGACCCCGGACAGGAATGAACACTGAAGCTTTCTTT.

V usage is TRBV12-3 or TRBV12-4 and J usage is TRBJ2-5; D possibly corresponds to TRBD2 (5 bases). The CDR3 spans 14 residues. V was trimmed by 8 bases and J by 5 bases, leaving 18 bases between them. CDR3 sequence: CASLRTGNRETQYF. The CDR3 DNA is TGTGCCAGCCTACGAACGGGGAATCGGGAGACCCAGTACTTC.

Worth noting for this clonotype: This may arise from a read error, as a much more abundant clone is one base away. V gene TRBV12-3 or TRBV12-4 combines with J gene TRBJ2-2; 14 nucleotides match TRBD2. V was clipped by 9 bases and J by 9 bases; unmatched bases: 6. The CDR3 extends over 14 amino acids. CDR3 sequence: CARRGLAGVRELFF. For the CDR3, the DNA is TGTGCCAGAAGGGGACTAGCGGGGGTACGGGAGCTGTTTTTT.

This clonotype was counted only a few times. The rearrangement links TRBV5-1 to TRBJ2-7; unclear D gene. The CDR3 totals 15 residues. V lost 4 bases and J 1 base, leaving 15 bases between the germline ends. CDR1 and CDR2 from the germline V gene are SGHRS and YFSETQ. The CDR3 DNA follows: TGCGCCAGCAGCGCCTCCGAGAGTTTGTCCTACGAGCAGTACTTC. Residues: CASSASESLSYEQYF.

This chain links TRBV20-1 with TRBJ2-1; no definite D call. This CDR3 spans 14 amino acids. Germline CDR1 reads DFQATT; CDR2 reads SNEGSKA (reference sequence). Trimming shortened V by 5 bases and J by 3 bases, and 14 bases separated the two germline ends. The CDR3 region is CSAAGPLSYNEQFF. In DNA form, the CDR3 reads TGCAGTGCTGCCGGGCCCCTAAGCTACAATGAGCAGTTCTTC.

This clonotype was seen a handful of times. The rearrangement uses TRBV7-2 and TRBJ1-2, with D perhaps TRBD1 (6 bases). The germline V gene has CDR1 SGHTA and CDR2 FQGNSA. V gave up 5 bases and J gave up 4 bases, with 35 bases separating them. CDR3 size: 21 residues. The CDR3, as DNA: TGTGCCAGCAGCGCCGGGGTAGGAGCGCGATCGAGTCAGGGGCTGAGCTATGGCTACACCTTC. Its translation is CASSAGVGARSSQGLSYGYTF. The whole variable domain, remainder taken from reference TRBV7-2 and TRBJ1-2, is GAGVSQSPSNKVTEKGKDVELRCDPISGHTALYWYRQSLGQGLEFLIYFQGNSAPDKSGLPSDRFSAERTGGSVSTLTIQRTQQEDSAVYLCASSAGVGARSSQGLSYGYTFGSGTRLTVV.

The rearrangement uses TRBV12-3 or TRBV12-4 and TRBJ1-2; no reliable D call. The CDR3 is made up of 12 amino acids. V was trimmed by 5 bases and J by 5 bases, leaving 9 bases between them. The CDR3 protein is CASSPYSYGYTF. As DNA, the CDR3 is TGTGCCAGCAGTCCCTACAGTTATGGCTACACCTTC.

This clonotype came up a few times. The CDR3 is CSARESSGLDGYTF. In nucleotides, the CDR3 is TGCAGTGCTAGAGAATCCTCAGGGTTGGATGGCTACACCTTC. The J gene is TRBJ1-2, the V gene TRBV20-1; possible D gene TRBD1, 5 bases. V gave up 0 bases and J gave up 6 bases, with 14 bases separating them. The CDR3 spans 14 residues. Germline CDR1 is DFQATT and CDR2 is SNEGSKA (reference sequence).

This clonotype was observed at least ten times. The rearrangement joins TRBV9 to TRBJ1-1, with D unclear. Per the germline V gene, CDR1 is SGDLS and CDR2 is YYNGEE. This CDR3 contains 14 residues. Trimming left V 4 bases short and J 0 bases short, with 10 bases between. The CDR3 bases are TGTGCCAGCAGCCCCCCAGAGTTGAACACTGAAGCTTTCTTT. Protein sequence: CASSPPELNTEAFF.

This clonotype was detected many times. The CDR3 DNA reads TGTGCCAGCAGCCGGAACGGACTAGCGGGGGATGAGCAGTTCTTC. Translated, it gives CASSRNGLAGDEQFF. The rearrangement joins TRBV7-3 to TRBJ2-1; the match to TRBD2 covers 13 bases. CDR3 length: 15 residues. Germline CDR1 and CDR2: SGHTA and FQGTGA. The V gene end was trimmed by 5 bases and the J gene end by 8 bases; junction bases not matched to a gene: 6. Based on the CDR3 plus reference TRBV7-3 and TRBJ2-1, the full variable domain is GAGVSQTPSNKVTEKGKYVELRCDPISGHTALYWYRQSLGQGPEFLIYFQGTGAADDSGLPNDRFFAVRPEGSVSTLKIQRTERGDSAVYLCASSRNGLAGDEQFFGPGTRLTVL.

With regard to this clonotype: The germline gene is not matched at one end of the junction; a read error may be the cause. V is TRBV2 and J is TRBJ2-5, with TRBD2 matching over 7 bases. The germline V gene has CDR1 SNHLY and CDR2 FYNNEI. This CDR3 contains 15 residues. The CDR3 sequence: CASSERATSRETHYF. The DNA of the CDR3 is TGTGCCAGCAGTGAAAGGGCGACTAGCCGGGAGACCCATTACTTC.

V usage is TRBV3-1 and J usage is TRBJ1-5, with D maybe TRBD1 (5 bases). CDR1 and CDR2 (germline): LGHDT, YNNKEL (reference sequence). V lost 4 bases to trimming and J lost 4 bases, with 14 bases between them. This CDR3 contains 15 residues. CDR3 coding DNA: TGTGCCAGCAGCCGCACTTCAGACAGTAATCAGCCCCAGCATTTT. Translating it yields CASSRTSDSNQPQHF.

The rearrangement links TRBV4-2 to TRBJ2-2, with 11 bases matching TRBD2. The CDR3 runs 17 residues. Germline trimming cut 0 bases from V and 1 base from J; bases unmatched to any gene: 1. Germline V lookup: CDR1 LGHNA, CDR2 YNFKEQ. For the CDR3, the DNA is TGTGCCAGCAGCCAAGAGGGACTAGCGGTGAACACCGGGGAGCTGTTTTTT. Its translation is CASSQEGLAVNTGELFF.

This clonotype was seen ten or more times. The chain has TRBV15 and TRBJ1-3; possibly TRBD1 for D (5 bases). This CDR3 region has 16 residues. V lost 4 bases and J 0 bases, leaving 13 bases between the germline ends. CDR1 and CDR2 (germline): LNHNV, YYDKDF (reference sequence). The CDR3 spells CATSNPRDGSGNTIYF. CDR3 in DNA: TGTGCCACCAGCAACCCCCGGGACGGCTCTGGAAACACCATATATTTT.

The sample holds a few counts of this clonotype. V is TRBV7-3 and J is TRBJ1-2; 7 bases agree with TRBD1. The length of the CDR3 is 13 residues. Looked up from germline, CDR1 is SGHTA and CDR2 is FQGTGA. Unmatched junction bases numbered 2, after V lost 0 bases and J lost 7 bases. CDR3 DNA sequence: TGTGCCAGCAGCTTAACAGGGGGCCTTGGCTACACCTTC. As protein: CASSLTGGLGYTF.

This clonotype has a handful of counts. The J gene is TRBJ1-1, the V gene TRBV2; the D gene is possibly TRBD1 (6 bases). The CDR3 totals 14 residues. Germline V CDR1 and CDR2: SNHLY, FYNNEI. Trimming removed 7 bases at V and 1 base at J, with 13 bases between. The CDR3 coding sequence is TGTGCCAGCACAACGAACAGGGAGAACACTGAAGCTTTCTTT. This translates into CASTTNRENTEAFF.

The V gene is TRBV5-1, the J gene TRBJ2-3; tentative D call: TRBD2 (6 bases). This CDR3 spans 14 amino acids. Germline V gives CDR1 SGHRS, CDR2 YFSETQ. V lost 4 bases and J 3 bases, leaving 12 bases between the germline ends. CDR3 in DNA: TGCGCCAGCAGCGATCCAAGCGGGACAGATACGCAGTATTTT. Its translation is CASSDPSGTDTQYF. Looking up the rest from reference TRBV5-1 and TRBJ2-3 gives the full variable domain: KAGVTQTPRYLIKTRGQQVTLSCSPISGHRSVSWYQQTPGQGLQFLFEYFSETQRNKGNFPGRFSGRQFSNSRSEMNVSTLELGDSALYLCASSDPSGTDTQYFGPGTRLTVL.

This chain uses TRBV6-5 with TRBJ2-7; perhaps D is TRBD1 or TRBD2 (6 bases each). Germline values: CDR1 MNHEY, CDR2 SVGAGI. This CDR3 region has 14 residues. Trimming pared 0 bases from V and 6 bases from J, leaving 12 bases between. The CDR3 coding sequence is TGTGCCAGCAGTTACTCTGACGGGGGCGGCGAGCAGTACTTC. Its protein product is CASSYSDGGGEQYF.

This clonotype was observed a handful of times. V gene TRBV5-1 combines with J gene TRBJ2-7; D possibly uses TRBD1 or TRBD2 (6 bases each). In germline, CDR1 is SGHRS, CDR2 YFSETQ. This CDR3 contains 15 residues. V gave up 0 bases and J gave up 1 base, with 11 bases separating them. The CDR3 DNA follows: TGCGCCAGCAGCTTGGGGGGGGCAGGATCCTACGAGCAGTACTTC. Encoded protein: CASSLGGAGSYEQYF. The whole variable domain, filled in from reference TRBV5-1 and TRBJ2-7, reads KAGVTQTPRYLIKTRGQQVTLSCSPISGHRSVSWYQQTPGQGLQFLFEYFSETQRNKGNFPGRFSGRQFSNSRSEMNVSTLELGDSALYLCASSLGGAGSYEQYFGPGTRLTVT.

The chain joins TRBV5-1 to TRBJ1-1; 7 bases agree with TRBD1. Unmatched junction bases numbered 9, after V lost 4 bases and J lost 0 bases. The CDR3 is made up of 16 amino acids. The germline V gene has CDR1 SGHRS and CDR2 YFSETQ. Written as DNA, the CDR3 is TGCGCCAGCAGCCAGCGTCGGGACAGACTGAACACTGAAGCTTTCTTT. It translates to CASSQRRDRLNTEAFF.

The CDR3 DNA reads as TGCGCCAGCAGCATCCTGACGGACAGCTACGAGCAGTACTTC. Residues: CASSILTDSYEQYF. The rearrangement uses TRBV5-1 and TRBJ2-7; D may be TRBD1 (6 bases). The CDR3 contains 14 residues. Trimming stripped 4 bases from V and 3 bases from J, with 14 bases between. The germline gives CDR1 SGHRS, CDR2 YFSETQ.

The chain is built from TRBV10-1 and TRBJ2-7, with a tentative D call TRBD1 (6 bases). V lost 3 bases, J lost 12 bases, and 21 bases lay in between. The length of the CDR3 is 14 residues. Germline CDR1 reads WNHNN; CDR2 reads SYGVQD (reference sequence). Here the CDR3 reads CASSDGSGQTGAYF. Written as DNA, the CDR3 is TGCGCCAGCAGTGACGGGTCTGGCCAGACAGGCGCGTACTTC.

Only a few counts were recorded for this clonotype. The V and J genes are TRBV20-1 and TRBJ1-1, with a weak D call TRBD1 (5 bases). Trimming stripped 5 bases from V and 1 base from J, with 17 bases between. Germline CDR1 and CDR2: DFQATT and SNEGSKA (reference sequence). The CDR3 covers 15 residues. The CDR3 loop reads CSAPLGADGNTEAFF. The CDR3 DNA sequence: TGCAGTGCTCCCCTCGGGGCTGACGGGAACACTGAAGCTTTCTTT.

V gene TRBV27 combines with J gene TRBJ1-4, with D maybe TRBD1 (6 bases). The germline CDR1 and CDR2 sequences are MNHEY and SMNVEV (reference sequence). This CDR3 contains 15 residues. V lost 0 bases, J lost 7 bases, and 12 bases lay in between. CDR3 DNA: TGTGCCAGCAGTTTATCTGCGGGGGCGCTTGAAAAACTGTTTTTT. Its translation is CASSLSAGALEKLFF.

In this sample, this clonotype turned up many times. The chain joins TRBV12-3 or TRBV12-4 to TRBJ2-3; 9 bases are a match to TRBD2. V trimming: 3 bases; J trimming: 7 bases; junction bases outside the gene matches: 5. The CDR3 has 14 residues. The CDR3 is CASSFGLAGHTQYF. In DNA form, the CDR3 reads TGTGCCAGCAGTTTCGGGCTAGCGGGACATACGCAGTATTTT.